The rows below give T cell receptor beta chains drawn from one sample of a study of monozygotic twins with inflammatory bowel disease. Following a re-call of the 5' RACE reads, TCRdb has one entry per CDR3 protein and lacks DNA. This sample's clone table lists 40,000 to 45,000 distinct CDR3 sequences. Sequencing input: blood. The receptors stem from a human donor with ulcerative colitis or Crohn's disease, or a healthy co-twin of an affected twin (not recorded which). Each CDR3 is given with its conserved first and last residue.

v_call	j_call	cdr3_aa
TRBV20-1	TRBJ2-2	CSARDLSGVNTGELFF
TRBV2	TRBJ1-1	CASSEPRNTEAFF
TRBV2	TRBJ2-3	CASSERDTQYF
TRBV5-8	TRBJ2-4	CASRRGGSIQYF
TRBV20-1	TRBJ2-1	CSAPILGEVYNEQFF
TRBV7-9	TRBJ2-3	CASSLALAGLETDTQYF
TRBV20-1	TRBJ2-7	CSARSPGQGTYEQYF
TRBV7-8	TRBJ1-2	CASSSGTRRSDGYTF
TRBV7-9	TRBJ2-7	CASSPPVGYEQYF
TRBV7-9	TRBJ1-2	CAGSSGQGRGNYGYTF
TRBV20-1	TRBJ2-7	CSARPSGRFYEQYF
TRBV20-1	TRBJ2-2	CSARGLSGTGELFF
TRBV15	TRBJ1-5	CATSRARTTGNQPQHF
TRBV7-6	TRBJ2-3	CASSFTTTGGTDTQYF
TRBV5-1	TRBJ1-2	CASSLGTGTSGYTF
TRBV12-3/TRBV12-4	TRBJ1-5	CASTLRTGDYCNQPQHF
TRBV5-1	TRBJ2-3	CASSLDGGRDTQYF
TRBV19	TRBJ1-1	CASSISSGTNTEAFF
TRBV28	TRBJ1-2	CASSKSDPYNYGYTF
TRBV5-1	TRBJ2-4	CASSLRGVAGVENMQYF
TRBV12-3/TRBV12-4	TRBJ1-1	CASSLLGLTEAFF
TRBV12-3/TRBV12-4	TRBJ1-2	CASSSGQGRGGYTF
TRBV20-1	TRBJ2-1	CSASDLGQDYNEQFF
TRBV27	TRBJ2-1	CASSLAPTSNEQFF
TRBV3-1	TRBJ1-5	CASSPRRGQVQPQHF
TRBV18	TRBJ2-3	CASSPIRGQGTQVDTQYF
TRBV5-1	TRBJ1-6	CASSFVAGDHSPLHF
TRBV4-1	TRBJ1-1	CASSQDPGEFVTEAFF
TRBV20-1	TRBJ1-2	CSARVQDYGYTF
TRBV15	TRBJ2-5	CATSSAGSGQETQYF
TRBV18	TRBJ2-3	CASSPPGRVRTDTQYF
TRBV11-2	TRBJ2-3	CASSATGTDTQYF
TRBV6-4	TRBJ2-3	CASSDSGGTGTDTQYF
TRBV20-1	TRBJ1-2	CSARGQLGLGYTF
TRBV6-1	TRBJ1-2	CASSDWDRANYGYTF